The 8 T cell receptor beta chains presented below share a single source sample, sequenced in a study of cytomegalovirus exposure and HLA in healthy donors. It was with 60 Vbeta and 13 Jbeta primers that the PCR ran. Libraries were prepared by immunoSEQ multiplex PCR; TCRdb keeps only in-frame clonotypes and omits some of them. The data hold approximately 150,000 clones, with roughly 80% observed a single time. Sequenced sample: PBMCs. The origin of the receptors is a man aged 50 to 59 in good health and CMV-seropositive.

This clone was observed once. CDR3 DNA: TGCGCCAGCAGCATGACAGGGGGCGGCAATCAGCCCCAGCATTTT. Translating gives CASSMTGGGNQPQHF. The chain is built from TRBV5-1 and TRBJ1-5; 10 positions match TRBD1. The junction had 3 bases not matched to a gene; V was cut back by 4 bases and J by 2 bases. CDR1 and CDR2 from the germline V gene are SGHRS and YFSETQ. This CDR3 contains 15 residues.

This clone was found once. V and J are TRBV18 and TRBJ1-2; 9 bases are shared with TRBD1. V was clipped by 3 bases and J by 2 bases; unmatched bases: 4. The length of the CDR3 is 15 residues. Germline lookup yields CDR1 KGHSH and CDR2 LQKENI. CDR3 loop: CASSPGTGSNYGYTF. Written as DNA, the CDR3 is TGTGCCAGCTCACCCGGGACAGGGTCCAACTATGGCTACACCTTC.

The rearrangement links TRBV9 to TRBJ2-1, with D possibly TRBD1 on 7 matching bases. Germline V gene lookup returns CDR1 SGDLS and CDR2 YYNGEE. CDR3 size: 14 residues. The germline V and J ends were trimmed by 4 bases and 6 bases, with 14 bases remaining between them. CDR3 DNA sequence: TGTGCCAGCAGCAATAGTCAGGGGGGCAATGAGCAGTTCTTC. It codes for CASSNSQGGNEQFF.

V and J are TRBV15 and TRBJ2-2; TRBD2 agrees at 10 bases. The germline V gene has CDR1 LNHNV and CDR2 YYDKDF (reference sequence). The trim removed 0 bases at V and 2 bases at J, leaving 3 bases unmatched. This CDR3 contains 17 residues. This chain's CDR3 is CATSRDSSGRNTGELFF. The DNA of the CDR3 is TGTGCCACCAGCAGAGATTCTAGCGGGAGAAACACCGGGGAGCTGTTTTTT.

As regards this clone: One end of the junction fails to match germline, which may point to a read error. CDR3 sequence reads: CASSLAAGSTYEQYF. The DNA of the CDR3 is TGTGCTAGCAGCTTAGCGGCAGGATCTACCTACGAGCAGTACTTC. The rearrangement joins TRBV7-7 to TRBJ2-7; maybe TRBD2 (6 bases). CDR3 length equals 15 residues. Per the germline V gene, CDR1 is SSHAT and CDR2 is FNYEAQ (reference sequence).

V gene TRBV18 combines with J gene TRBJ1-2, with D possibly matching TRBD1 (5 bases). CDR3 size: 15 residues. The ends were cut back, 3 bases at V and 2 bases at J, with 13 bases in the middle. From germline, CDR1 is KGHSH and CDR2 LQKENI. As DNA, the CDR3 is TGTGCCAGCTCACCGGCAGGGATCGGGAACTATGGCTACACCTTC. This sequence encodes CASSPAGIGNYGYTF.

The chain has TRBV5-4 and TRBJ2-7; perhaps TRBD1 as D (5 bases). Germline V gene sequence: CDR1 SGHNT, CDR2 YYREEE (reference sequence). The V and J ends lost 0 bases and 0 bases respectively, with 7 bases between them. The CDR3 is made up of 14 amino acids. The CDR3 loop reads CASSLDRSSYEQYF. CDR3 in DNA: TGTGCCAGCAGCTTGGACAGGAGCTCCTACGAGCAGTACTTC.

This chain uses TRBV9 with TRBJ2-1, with unresolved D. Germline CDR1 is SGDLS and CDR2 is YYNGEE. The length of the CDR3 is 14 residues. Trimming took 4 bases from V and 2 from J, leaving 10 bases between them. CDR3: CASSPFGTYNEQFF. CDR3 in DNA: TGTGCCAGCAGCCCTTTCGGTACCTACAATGAGCAGTTCTTC.